This T cell receptor beta chain was documented in a study of cytomegalovirus exposure and HLA in healthy donors. Findings and caveats of the study: Cytomegalovirus association was assigned to about 150 TCR beta chains. Some highly shared sequence variants likely arose as a pipeline artifact.

The primer mix had 60 Vbeta and 13 Jbeta primers. Data came from immunoSEQ multiplex PCR; TCRdb stores just in-frame clones and leaves some out. Here the sample spans 150,000 to 200,000 clones, roughly 85% being singletons. Remarks on this clone: What it binds is not known.

The V segment lost 2 bases and the J segment 7 bases; nucleotides outside the gene matches: 5. Germline CDR1 is SEHNR and CDR2 is FQNEAQ (reference sequence). The CDR3 extends over 16 amino acids. The chain recombines TRBV7-9 with TRBJ2-1; 13 bases agree with TRBD2. This TCR was sampled from a woman between 45 and 60 years old in good health and CMV-seronegative. The sequenced material came from PBMCs. CDR3 amino acids: CASSLPGLAGVNEQFF. The CDR3 DNA follows: TGTGCCAGCAGCTTACCAGGACTAGCGGGAGTGAATGAGCAGTTCTTC.